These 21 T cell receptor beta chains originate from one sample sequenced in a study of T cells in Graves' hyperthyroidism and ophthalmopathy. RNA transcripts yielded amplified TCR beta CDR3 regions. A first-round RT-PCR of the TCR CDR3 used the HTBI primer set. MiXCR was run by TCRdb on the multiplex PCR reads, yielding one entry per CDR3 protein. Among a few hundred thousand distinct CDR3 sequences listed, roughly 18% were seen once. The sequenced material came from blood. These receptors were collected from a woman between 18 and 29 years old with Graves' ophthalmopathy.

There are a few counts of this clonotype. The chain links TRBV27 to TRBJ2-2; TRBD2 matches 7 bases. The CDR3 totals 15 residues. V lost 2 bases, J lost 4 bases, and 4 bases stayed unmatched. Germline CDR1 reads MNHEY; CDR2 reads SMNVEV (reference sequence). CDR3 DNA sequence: TGTGCCAGCAGTTTAATGACGGGAGGCACCGGGGAGCTGTTTTTT. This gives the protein CASSLMTGGTGELFF.

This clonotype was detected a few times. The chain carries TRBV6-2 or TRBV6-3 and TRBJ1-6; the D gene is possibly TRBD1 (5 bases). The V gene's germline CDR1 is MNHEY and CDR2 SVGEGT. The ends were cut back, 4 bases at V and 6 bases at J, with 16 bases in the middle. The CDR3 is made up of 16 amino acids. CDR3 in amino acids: CASSFTRDATNSPLHF. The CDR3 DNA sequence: TGTGCCAGCAGTTTCACCCGGGACGCCACTAATTCACCCCTCCACTTT.

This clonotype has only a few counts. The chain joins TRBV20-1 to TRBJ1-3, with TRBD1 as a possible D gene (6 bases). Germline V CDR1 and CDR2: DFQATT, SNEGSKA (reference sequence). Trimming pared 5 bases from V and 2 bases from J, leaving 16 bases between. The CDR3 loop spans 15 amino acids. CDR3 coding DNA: TGCAGTGCTCGAACCTCGGGGGGGCCTGGAAACACCATATATTTT. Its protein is CSARTSGGPGNTIYF.

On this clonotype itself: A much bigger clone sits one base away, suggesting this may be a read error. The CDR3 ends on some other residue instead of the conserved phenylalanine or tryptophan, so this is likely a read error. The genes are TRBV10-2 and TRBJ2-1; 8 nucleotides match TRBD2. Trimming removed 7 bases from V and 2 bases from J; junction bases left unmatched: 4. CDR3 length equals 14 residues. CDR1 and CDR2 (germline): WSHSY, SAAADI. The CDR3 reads CASTLAGPYNEQFC. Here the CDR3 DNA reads TGCGCCAGCACCCTAGCGGGTCCCTACAATGAGCAGTTCTGC.

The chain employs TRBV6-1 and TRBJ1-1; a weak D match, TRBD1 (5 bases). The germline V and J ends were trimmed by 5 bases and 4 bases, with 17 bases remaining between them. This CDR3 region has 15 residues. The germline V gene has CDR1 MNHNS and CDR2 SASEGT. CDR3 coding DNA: TGTGCCAGCAGTATAGGGGCAGGGCACGGCACTGAAGCTTTCTTT. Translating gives CASSIGAGHGTEAFF.

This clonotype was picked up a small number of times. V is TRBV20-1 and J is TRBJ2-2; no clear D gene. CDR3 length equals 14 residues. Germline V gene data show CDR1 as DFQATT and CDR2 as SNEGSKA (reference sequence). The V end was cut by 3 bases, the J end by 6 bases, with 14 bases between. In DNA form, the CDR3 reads TGCAGTGCTAGGACTTCCCCGAGGCCCGGGGAGCTGTTTTTT. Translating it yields CSARTSPRPGELFF.

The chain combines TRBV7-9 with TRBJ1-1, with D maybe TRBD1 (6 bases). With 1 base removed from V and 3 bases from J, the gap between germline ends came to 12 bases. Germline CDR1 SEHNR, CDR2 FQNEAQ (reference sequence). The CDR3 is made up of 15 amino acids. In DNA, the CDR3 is TGTGCCAGCAGCTTAGACTACAGGGAGGACACTGAAGCTTTCTTT. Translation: CASSLDYREDTEAFF.

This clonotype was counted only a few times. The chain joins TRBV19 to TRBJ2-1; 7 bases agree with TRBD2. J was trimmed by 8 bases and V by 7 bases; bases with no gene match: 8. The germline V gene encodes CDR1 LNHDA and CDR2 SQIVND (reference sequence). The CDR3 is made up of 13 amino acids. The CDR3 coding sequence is TGTGCCAGTACGACTAGCTGGGAGGATGAGCAGTTCTTC. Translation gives CASTTSWEDEQFF.

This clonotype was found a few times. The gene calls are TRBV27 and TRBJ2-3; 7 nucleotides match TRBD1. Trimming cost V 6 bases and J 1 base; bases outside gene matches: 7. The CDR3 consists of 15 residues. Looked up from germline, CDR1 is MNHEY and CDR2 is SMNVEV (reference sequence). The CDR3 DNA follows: TGTGCCAGCAGACAGACAGGGTACGGCACAGATACGCAGTATTTT. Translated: CASRQTGYGTDTQYF.

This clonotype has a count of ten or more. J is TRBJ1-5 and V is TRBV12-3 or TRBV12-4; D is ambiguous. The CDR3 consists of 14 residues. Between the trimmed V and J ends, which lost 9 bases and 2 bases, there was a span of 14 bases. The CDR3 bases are TGTGCCAGTTCGAACGGTGGGGGCAATCAGCCCCAGCATTTT. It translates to CASSNGGGNQPQHF.

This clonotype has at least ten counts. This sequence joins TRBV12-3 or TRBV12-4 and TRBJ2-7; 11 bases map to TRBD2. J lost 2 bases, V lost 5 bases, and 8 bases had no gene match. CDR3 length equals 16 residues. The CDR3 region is CASSNPSGRLTYEQYF. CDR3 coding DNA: TGTGCCAGCAGTAACCCTAGCGGGAGGTTAACCTACGAGCAGTACTTC.

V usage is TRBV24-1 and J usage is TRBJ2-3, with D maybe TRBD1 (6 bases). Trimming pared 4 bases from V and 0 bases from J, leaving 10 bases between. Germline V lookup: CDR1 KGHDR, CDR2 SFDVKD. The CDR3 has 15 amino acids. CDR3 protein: CATSETGKSTDTQYF. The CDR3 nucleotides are TGTGCCACCAGTGAGACAGGCAAGAGCACAGATACGCAGTATTTT.

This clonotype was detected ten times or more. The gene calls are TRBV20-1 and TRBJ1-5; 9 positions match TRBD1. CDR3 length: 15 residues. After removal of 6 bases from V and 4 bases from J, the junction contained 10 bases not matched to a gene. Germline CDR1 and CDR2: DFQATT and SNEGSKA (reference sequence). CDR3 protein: CSASQGASKNQPQHF. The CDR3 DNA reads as TGCAGTGCGTCACAGGGGGCATCTAAAAATCAGCCCCAGCATTTT.

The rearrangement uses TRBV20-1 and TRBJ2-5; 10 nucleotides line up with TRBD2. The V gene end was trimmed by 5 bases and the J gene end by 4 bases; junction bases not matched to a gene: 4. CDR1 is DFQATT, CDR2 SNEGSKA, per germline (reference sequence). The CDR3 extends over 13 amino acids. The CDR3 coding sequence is TGCAGTGCTGACCGACTAGCGGGAGAGACCCAGTACTTC. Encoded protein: CSADRLAGETQYF.

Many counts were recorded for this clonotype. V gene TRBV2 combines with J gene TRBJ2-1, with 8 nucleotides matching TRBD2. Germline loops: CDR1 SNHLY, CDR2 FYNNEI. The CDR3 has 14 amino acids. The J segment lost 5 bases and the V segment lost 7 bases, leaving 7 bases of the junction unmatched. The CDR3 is CASTLREVDNEQFF. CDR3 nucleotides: TGTGCCAGCACCCTGCGGGAGGTCGACAATGAGCAGTTCTTC.

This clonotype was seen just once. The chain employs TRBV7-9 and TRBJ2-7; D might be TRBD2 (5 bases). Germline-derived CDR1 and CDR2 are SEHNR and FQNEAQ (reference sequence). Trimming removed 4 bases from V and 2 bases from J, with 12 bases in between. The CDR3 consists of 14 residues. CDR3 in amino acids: CASSSRESTYEQYF. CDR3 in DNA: TGTGCCAGCAGCTCGAGGGAGTCCACCTACGAGCAGTACTTC.

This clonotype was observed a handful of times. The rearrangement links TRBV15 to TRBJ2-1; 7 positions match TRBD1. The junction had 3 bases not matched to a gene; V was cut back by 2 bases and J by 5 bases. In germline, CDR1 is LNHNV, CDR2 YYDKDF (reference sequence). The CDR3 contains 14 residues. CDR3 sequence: CATSRQGVHNEQFF. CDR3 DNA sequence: TGTGCCACCAGCAGACAGGGGGTACACAATGAGCAGTTCTTC.

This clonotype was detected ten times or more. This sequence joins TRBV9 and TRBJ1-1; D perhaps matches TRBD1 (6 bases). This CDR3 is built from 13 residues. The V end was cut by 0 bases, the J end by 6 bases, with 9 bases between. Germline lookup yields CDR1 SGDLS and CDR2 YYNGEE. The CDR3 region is CASSVEQGSEAFF. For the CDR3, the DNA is TGTGCCAGCAGCGTAGAACAGGGCTCTGAAGCTTTCTTT.

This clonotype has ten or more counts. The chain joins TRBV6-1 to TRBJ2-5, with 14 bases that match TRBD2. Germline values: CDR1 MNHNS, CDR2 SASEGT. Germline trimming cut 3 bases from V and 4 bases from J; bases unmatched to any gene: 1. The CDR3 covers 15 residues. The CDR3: CASSEGTSGGETQYF. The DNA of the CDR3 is TGTGCCAGCAGTGAGGGGACTAGCGGGGGAGAGACCCAGTACTTC.

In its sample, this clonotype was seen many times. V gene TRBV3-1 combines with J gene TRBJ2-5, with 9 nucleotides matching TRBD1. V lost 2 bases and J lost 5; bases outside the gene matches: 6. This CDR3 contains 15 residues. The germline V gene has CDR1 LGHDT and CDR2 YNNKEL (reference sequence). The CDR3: CASSQSTGGLETQYF. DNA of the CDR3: TGTGCCAGCAGCCAATCGACAGGGGGTTTGGAGACCCAGTACTTC.

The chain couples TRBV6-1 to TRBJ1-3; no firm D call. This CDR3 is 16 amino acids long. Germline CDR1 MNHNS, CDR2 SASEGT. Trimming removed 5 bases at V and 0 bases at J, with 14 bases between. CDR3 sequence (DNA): TGTGCCAGCAGTAAGACTCACGCAAGCTCTGGAAACACCATATATTTT. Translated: CASSKTHASSGNTIYF.